A single sample is the source of the 13 T cell receptor beta chains below, sequenced in a study of blood T cell repertoires in COVID-19. TCRdb keeps only in-frame clones here, not all; method: immunoSEQ multiplex PCR. The repertoire holds about 260,000 clones, with around 90% as singletons. Sample: peripheral blood. Receptors were obtained from an older woman with COVID-19, enrolled during active disease.

The genes are TRBV3-1 (or the pseudogene TRBV3-2) and TRBJ2-7; D perhaps matches TRBD2 (5 bases). The CDR3 is 15 amino acids. Germline V lookup: CDR1 LGHDT, CDR2 YNNKEL (reference sequence). Trimming pared 0 bases from V and 2 bases from J, leaving 11 bases between. The CDR3 bases are TGTGCCAGCAGCCAAGATATCGGGGTCCCCTACGAGCAGTACTTC. As protein: CASSQDIGVPYEQYF.

The chain is built from TRBV10-3 and TRBJ1-2; D not certain. There are 16 residues in the CDR3. The germline V gene has CDR1 ENHRY and CDR2 SYGVKD. The ends were cut back, 3 bases at V and 3 bases at J, with 17 bases in the middle. In DNA, the CDR3 is TGTGCCATCAGTGATTCGGGGAGGTTAGTAGACTATGGCTACACCTTC. Amino acids: CAISDSGRLVDYGYTF.

The chain is built from TRBV6-5 and TRBJ2-2, with 13 bases aligning to TRBD2. CDR3 length: 15 amino acids. Trimming at V came to 7 bases and at J to 5 bases, leaving 4 bases not matched to a gene. Per the germline V gene, CDR1 is MNHEY and CDR2 is SVGAGI. CDR3 amino acids: CASMGLAGRTGELFF. The CDR3 DNA is TGTGCCAGCATGGGACTAGCGGGACGGACCGGGGAGCTGTTTTTT.

J is TRBJ2-5 and V is TRBV19, with D hard to call. V dropped 2 bases and J dropped 2 bases, with 12 bases sitting between them. This CDR3 is built from 15 residues. CDR1 and CDR2 (germline): LNHDA, SQIVND (reference sequence). Written as DNA, the CDR3 is TGTGCCAGTAGTATAAGGAGTAGAACACAAGAGACCCAGTACTTC. Translating gives CASSIRSRTQETQYF.

The chain carries TRBV14 and TRBJ2-5; the match to TRBD2 covers 7 bases. The CDR3 is 14 residues long. CDR1 is SGHDN and CDR2 is FVKESK in the germline V gene. J gave up 5 bases and V 3 bases, and 6 bases lay outside the gene matches. The CDR3 here is CASSHTAGTETQYF. The CDR3 DNA reads as TGTGCCAGCAGCCACACAGCGGGGACGGAGACCCAGTACTTC.

This clone appeared a single time. In nucleotides, the CDR3 is TGTGCCAGCAGCTCCTTTGGGGGGAGCTCCTACGAGCAGTACTTC. Encoded protein: CASSSFGGSSYEQYF. This chain joins TRBV7-3 and TRBJ2-7; perhaps TRBD2 as D (6 bases). From germline, CDR1 is SGHTA and CDR2 FQGTGA. V was cut by 4 bases and J by 0 bases, with 13 bases left in between. CDR3 length equals 15 residues.

The gene calls are TRBV6-2 or TRBV6-3 and TRBJ2-5; tentative D call: TRBD2 (5 bases). The germline V gene has CDR1 MNHEY and CDR2 SVGEGT. This CDR3 region has 16 residues. Trimming removed 4 bases at V and 2 bases at J, with 17 bases between. The CDR3 nucleotides are TGTGCCAGCAGTTGGACTTTAGGGCAGCTACAAGAGACCCAGTACTTC. It codes for CASSWTLGQLQETQYF.

V and J are TRBV5-4 and TRBJ2-2; 13 nucleotides agree with TRBD2. Germline CDR1 and CDR2: SGHNT and YYREEE (reference sequence). J gave up 2 bases and V 3 bases, and 4 bases lay outside the gene matches. The CDR3 length is 17 residues. CDR3 amino acids: CASSSRTSGRNTGELFF. CDR3 DNA sequence: TGTGCCAGCAGCTCTCGGACTAGCGGGAGAAACACCGGGGAGCTGTTTTTT.

The chain couples TRBV5-6 to TRBJ2-5, with 8 positions matching TRBD2. With 1 base clipped from V and 3 bases from J, the junction kept 5 bases outside the gene matches. This CDR3 spans 15 amino acids. Germline CDR1 and CDR2: SGHDT and YYEEEE. DNA for the CDR3: TGTGCCAGCAGCTTGCTCGGAGCGGGAGAAGAGACCCAGTACTTC. Its protein is CASSLLGAGEETQYF.

This rearrangement joins TRBV28 to TRBJ2-1, with 10 bases lining up with TRBD2. CDR3 length: 15 residues. Germline-derived CDR1 and CDR2 are MDHEN and SYDVKM. J lost 9 bases, V lost 8 bases, and 13 bases had no gene match. The CDR3 is CASSALAGAGSEQFF. The CDR3 nucleotides are TGTGCCAGCTCCGCTCTAGCGGGAGCCGGGAGTGAGCAGTTCTTC.

The chain carries TRBV28 and TRBJ2-4, with D unresolved. The length of the CDR3 is 13 residues. V was trimmed by 4 bases and J by 8 bases, leaving 12 bases between them. Germline CDR1 MDHEN, CDR2 SYDVKM. The chain's CDR3 is CASSSADKDIQYF. CDR3 bases: TGTGCCAGCAGTTCCGCGGATAAGGACATTCAGTACTTC.

The CDR3 loop is CASSLGLALHNEQFF. In DNA, the CDR3 is TGTGCCAGCAGCTTGGGCCTAGCGCTCCACAATGAGCAGTTCTTC. The rearrangement joins TRBV5-4 to TRBJ2-1; weak D call: TRBD2 (6 bases). Germline lookup yields CDR1 SGHNT and CDR2 YYREEE (reference sequence). The CDR3 has 15 residues. V was clipped by 0 bases and J by 5 bases, with 12 bases between them.

A few counts support this clone. The CDR3 protein is CASRTAGNSPLHF. The CDR3 nucleotides are TGTGCCAGCAGGACCGCGGGTAATTCACCCCTCCACTTT. The V call is TRBV27, the J call TRBJ1-6; D not certain. Trimming removed 6 bases at V and 6 bases at J, with 9 bases between. Germline V lookup: CDR1 MNHEY, CDR2 SMNVEV (reference sequence). There are 13 residues in the CDR3.